A selection of T cell receptor beta chains follows, all from one sample in a study of cytomegalovirus exposure and HLA in healthy donors. Only in-frame clones appear in the TCRdb table, and some are missing; sequencing was by immunoSEQ multiplex PCR. The data show fewer than 350,000 clones, around 90% seen once. Sequenced: PBMCs. The source is a woman aged 18-30 years in good health and CMV-seronegative. Both conserved end residues are part of each CDR3. D genes are given only for firm matches. Only some rows state a clone size, as once, few, many or a class for expanded clones.

d_gene,abundance,v_gene,j_gene,CDR3nt,CDR3aa
TRBD2,-,TRBV11-2,TRBJ2-5,TGTGCCAGCAGCTCCTTCGGGGGGGTTGAGACCCAGTACTTC,CASSSFGGVETQYF
TRBD1,-,TRBV7-3,TRBJ2-7,TGTGCCAGCAGCGTTACAGGGGCTAACTCCTACGAGCAGTACTTC,CASSVTGANSYEQYF
TRBD1,-,TRBV14,TRBJ1-1,TGTGCCAGCAGCCCCCGGGGACAGGGACTGAACACTGAAGCTTTCTTT,CASSPRGQGLNTEAFF
-,-,TRBV7-3,TRBJ2-6,TGTGCCAGCAGCTTAAACCCAATCTCAGGTCTCGCGACAGGGGCCAACGTCCTGACTTTC,CASSLNPISGLATGANVLTF
TRBD1,-,TRBV19,TRBJ1-5,TGTGCCAGTAGTGCGGGACAGGGATTTCAGCCCCAGCATTTT,CASSAGQGFQPQHF
TRBD1,few,TRBV12-5,TRBJ1-1,TGTGCTAGTGGTTTGGTACAGGGGCGCGGCACTGAAGCTTTCTTT,CASGLVQGRGTEAFF
TRBD1,-,TRBV5-6,TRBJ2-7,TGTGCCAGCAGCTACGGGACAGGGAGCTCCTACGAGCAGTACTTC,CASSYGTGSSYEQYF
-,-,TRBV6-4,TRBJ2-1,TGTGCCAGCAGTGACTCCGGGGGGCGCTCCTACAATGAGCAGTTCTTC,CASSDSGGRSYNEQFF
TRBD1,-,TRBV5-6,TRBJ2-7,TGTGCCAGCAGCTTGAGACAGGGGAGGCAAGGCGAGCAGTACTTC,CASSLRQGRQGEQYF
TRBD1,-,TRBV7-9,TRBJ1-5,TGTGCCAGCAGACTCCCGGGACAGGGAGATCAGCCCCAGCATTTT,CASRLPGQGDQPQHF
-,-,TRBV6-1,TRBJ2-7,TGTGCCAGCAGGTGGGGCGGCTCCTACGAGCAGTACTTC,CASRWGGSYEQYF
-,-,TRBV19,TRBJ1-3,TGTGCCAGTAGTGTCCAGGTTCTAAACACCATATATTTT,CASSVQVLNTIYF
-,once,TRBV6-1,TRBJ1-1,TGTGCCAGCGGAGGGGTCCTCAACACTGAAGCTTTCTTT,CASGGVLNTEAFF
-,-,TRBV6-4,TRBJ2-2,TGTGCCAGCAGTGACCGACTGCTAGGCGACACCGGGGAGCTGTTTTTT,CASSDRLLGDTGELFF
-,-,TRBV15,TRBJ2-7,TGTGCCACCAGCAGAGATGCAGGGCCCTACGAGCAGTACTTC,CATSRDAGPYEQYF
-,-,TRBV7-3,TRBJ1-2,TGTGCCAGCAGCTTGGGCCAGGGCAACGGCTACACCTTC,CASSLGQGNGYTF
-,-,TRBV2,TRBJ1-1,TGTGCCAGCACAGACAGGTCGAACACTGAAGCTTTCTTT,CASTDRSNTEAFF
-,-,TRBV11-2,TRBJ1-5,TGTGCCAGCAGCTGGGGGGGGGAAGATCAGCCCCAGCATTTT,CASSWGGEDQPQHF
-,-,TRBV13,TRBJ2-3,TGTGCCAGCAGCGGCCGCAGGATAAGCACAGATACGCAGTATTTT,CASSGRRISTDTQYF
TRBD2,once,TRBV19,TRBJ2-6,TGTGCCAGTAGTATTCCCCTCTCACGGGAGGCTGGGGCCAACGTCCTGACTTTC,CASSIPLSREAGANVLTF
-,-,TRBV7-2,TRBJ1-1,TGTGCCAGCAGCTTCCGGGAGGGAACTGAAGCTTTCTTT,CASSFREGTEAFF
-,-,TRBV10-3,TRBJ1-3,TGTGCCATCAGCGTCGTGGCAGGCTCTGGAAACACCATATATTTT,CAISVVAGSGNTIYF
-,-,TRBV7-7,TRBJ2-5,TGTGCTAGCAGCTCTGAGCGGGTCGGCCAAGAGACCCAGTACTTC,CASSSERVGQETQYF
TRBD2,-,TRBV9,TRBJ2-2,TGTGCCAGCAGCGGTTTGGGGAGCGGGGGCGACACCGGGGAGCTGTTTTTT,CASSGLGSGGDTGELFF
TRBD2,-,TRBV28,TRBJ2-3,TGTGCCAGCGATAGCGGGGGGGCTGCAGATACGCAGTATTTT,CASDSGGAADTQYF
TRBD1,once,TRBV7-7,TRBJ2-2,TGTGCCAGCAGCCCCGGGACAGCCAACACCGGGGAGCTGTTTTTT,CASSPGTANTGELFF